This T cell receptor (beta chain) was captured in a study of spatial heterogeneity in lung cancer. Trimming stripped 5 bases from V and 11 bases from J, with 16 bases between. Germline values: CDR1 SGHVS, CDR2 FNYEAQ. The CDR3 is 14 amino acids. TCRdb re-called the 5' RACE reads with MiXCR, one entry per CDR3 protein. Among 9,500 to 12,000 distinct CDR3 sequences, around 6.5% were seen once, and the ten largest hold about 26%. The sample's time point: sample taken at primary tumor resection. Tumor, nontumor lung or frozen PBMC supplied whole RNA, sequenced without sorting. This clonotype was observed many times. The library was built for alpha chains, so this beta chain is an off-target read and its size means little.

The sequence was obtained from a male donor with early-stage non-small cell lung cancer. The J gene is TRBJ1-6, the V gene TRBV7-6; D is possibly TRBD1 (6 bases). This specimen was PBMCs, taken at surgery. Written as DNA, the CDR3 is TGTGCCAGCAGCCCCGGGGGGGGCGCGGCACCCCTCCACTTT. Encoded protein: CASSPGGGAAPLHF.